The present T cell receptor beta chain was sequenced within a study of cytomegalovirus exposure and HLA in healthy donors. Study-wide results and caveats: Another analysis was done later, and it associated roughly 15,000 TCR beta sequences with HLA alleles at 0.05 false discovery rate. In a later analysis, V- and J-gene trimming of beta chains associated with a DCLRE1C missense variant, replicated independently.

Everyone who donated was a healthy bone marrow donor. Comments on this clone: The antigen is not known.

Per germline, CDR1 LNHDA and CDR2 SQIVND (reference sequence). V was trimmed by 2 bases and J by 8 bases, leaving 9 bases between them. The CDR3 is 12 amino acids. 60 Vbeta and 13 Jbeta primers were used in PCR. TCRdb's table, derived via immunoSEQ multiplex PCR, lists solely in-frame clones and lacks some. The ten most abundant clones cover roughly 3.8% of a sample with about 83,000 clones. The chain combines TRBV19 with TRBJ1-2; no reliable D call. The source is a man aged 18 to 30 in good health and CMV-seropositive. Sequenced sample: PBMCs. This chain's CDR3 is CASSIRGHGYTF. CDR3 DNA: TGTGCCAGTAGTATACGAGGGCACGGCTACACCTTC. The full variable domain, in which reference TRBV19 and TRBJ1-2 provide the parts outside the CDR3, is DGGITQSPKYLFRKEGQNVTLSCEQNLNHDAMYWYRQDPGQGLRLIYYSQIVNDFQKGDIAEGYSVSREKKESFPLTVTSAQKNPTAFYLCASSIRGHGYTFGSGTRLTVV.